The source of this TCR beta chain is a study of CXCR3-negative and CXCR3-positive naive CD8 T cells. Study results and caveats: Hydrophobicity of TRB CDR3s was greater in CXCR3-positive naive cells than in CXCR3-negative naive cells. Naive CXCR3-positive and CXCR3-negative cells shared TRBV-TRBJ usage; memory cells diverged.

CD45RO-CCR7+CD27+CD95- expression identified naive CD8+ T cells. A note on this clonotype: No antigen is known for it.

The libraries of TRB cDNA were constructed through 5' RACE using UMI labels. TCRdb reprocessed the 5' RACE reads and stores each CDR3 protein as one record, lacking DNA. Here the sample table reports 84,000 or so distinct CDR3 sequences. Germline CDR1 and CDR2: SGHTA and FQGNSA. The CDR3 totals 16 residues. Sequences were obtained from naive CXCR3+ CD8+ T cells from blood. This sample's subset: CD45RO-CCR7+CD27+CD95- naive CD8+ T cells expressing CXCR3 (TNR3+). The chain has TRBV7-2 and TRBJ1-5; TCRdb reports TRBD1, a call that lacks DNA to check it against. This TCR derives from a human donor in good health. Some clones in this sample may be carry-over from other donors' samples. This CDR3 reads CASSLVGLQGNQPQHF.